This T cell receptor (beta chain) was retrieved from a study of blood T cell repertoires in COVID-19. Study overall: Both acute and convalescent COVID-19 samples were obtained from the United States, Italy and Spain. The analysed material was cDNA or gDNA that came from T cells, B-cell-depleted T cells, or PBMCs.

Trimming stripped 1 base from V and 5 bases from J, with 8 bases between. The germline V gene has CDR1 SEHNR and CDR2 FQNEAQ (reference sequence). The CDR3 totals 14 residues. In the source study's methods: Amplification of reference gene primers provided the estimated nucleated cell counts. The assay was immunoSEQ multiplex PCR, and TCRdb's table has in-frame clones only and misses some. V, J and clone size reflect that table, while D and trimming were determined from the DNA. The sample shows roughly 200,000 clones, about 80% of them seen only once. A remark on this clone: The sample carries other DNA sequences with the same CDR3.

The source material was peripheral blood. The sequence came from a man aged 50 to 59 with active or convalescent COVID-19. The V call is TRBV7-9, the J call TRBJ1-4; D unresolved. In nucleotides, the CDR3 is TGTGCCAGCAGCTTAGGAGAGTCGAATGAAAAACTGTTTTTT. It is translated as CASSLGESNEKLFF.